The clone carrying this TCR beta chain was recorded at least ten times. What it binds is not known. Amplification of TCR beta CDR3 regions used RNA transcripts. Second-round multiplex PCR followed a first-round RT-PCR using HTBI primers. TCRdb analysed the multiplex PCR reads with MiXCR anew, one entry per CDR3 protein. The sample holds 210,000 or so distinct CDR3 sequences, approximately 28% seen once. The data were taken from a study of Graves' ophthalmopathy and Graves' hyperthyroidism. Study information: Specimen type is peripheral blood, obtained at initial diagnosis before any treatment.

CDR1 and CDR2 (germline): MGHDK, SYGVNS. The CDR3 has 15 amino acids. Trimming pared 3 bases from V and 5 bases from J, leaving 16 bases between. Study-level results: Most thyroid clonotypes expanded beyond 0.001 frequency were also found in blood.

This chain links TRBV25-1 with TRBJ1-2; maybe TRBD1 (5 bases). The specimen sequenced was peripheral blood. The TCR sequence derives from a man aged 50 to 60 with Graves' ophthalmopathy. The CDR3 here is CASSELDSGPYGYTF. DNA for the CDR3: TGTGCCAGCAGTGAGCTCGATTCGGGGCCATATGGCTACACCTTC.